This is a list of T cell receptor beta chains from one sample in a study of cytomegalovirus exposure and HLA in healthy donors. Only in-frame clones appear in the TCRdb table, and some are missing; sequencing was by immunoSEQ multiplex PCR. The table includes around 160,000 clones, around four fifths detected once. Sequencing input: PBMCs. The receptors derive from a man aged 18 to 35 in good health and CMV-seropositive. Each CDR3 is given with its conserved first and last residue.

TRBV28	TRBJ2-6	CASSLAANVLTF
TRBV5-6	TRBJ1-1	CASSPLGTDEAFF
TRBV29-1	TRBJ1-2	CSVDRQENTYGYTF
TRBV19	TRBJ1-1	CASSMGTLGMNTEAFF
TRBV27	TRBJ2-7	CASSLTGQGGFEQYF
TRBV6-5	TRBJ1-1	CASSQDRNTEAFF
TRBV28	TRBJ1-1	CASTLTGVGTEAFF
TRBV7-9	TRBJ2-7	CASSQDGVGGSYEQYF
TRBV28	TRBJ1-1	CASSFGGNGAEAFF
TRBV7-9	TRBJ2-1	CASSSSYPSSYNEQFF
TRBV18	TRBJ1-1	CASSPRVDTEAFF
TRBV13	TRBJ2-7	CASRGQGIYEQYF
TRBV29-1	TRBJ2-3	CSVFAGFKTDTQYF
TRBV18	TRBJ2-3	CASSRDRVVGTDTQYF
TRBV6-5	.	CASSYSSTGSYEQYF
TRBV7-6	TRBJ2-1	CASSGRLDEQFF
TRBV6-1	TRBJ1-2	CASSEGFRGPYGYTF
TRBV6-1	TRBJ2-7	CASRRGGGYEQYF
TRBV7-2	TRBJ2-4	CASSLLAGDNIQYF
TRBV23-1	TRBJ2-5	CASGRLAENQETQYF
TRBV6-5	TRBJ2-5	CASSYTGGRRETQYF
TRBV5-6	TRBJ1-2	CASSPSLDRYGYTF
TRBV11-2	TRBJ2-3	CASSSPSSGTDTQYF
TRBV6-6	TRBJ2-7	CASSLAGGGEQYF
TRBV19	TRBJ2-1	CASSIGGSGRAREQFF
TRBV4-1	TRBJ2-1	CASSQELAESTEQFF
TRBV11-3	TRBJ2-1	CAREIGQGVACEQFF
TRBV11-2	TRBJ2-1	CASSLLVGASNNEQFF
TRBV5-4	TRBJ2-7	CASSLGYALVEEQYF
TRBV6-1	TRBJ2-5	CASSQTSPGETQYF
TRBV30	TRBJ2-3	CAWGLSGPGDTQYF
TRBV15	TRBJ2-1	CATSRGPSYNEQFF
TRBV5-1	TRBJ2-7	CASSPMGHLASGSSEQYF
TRBV15	TRBJ1-1	CATSRGHPLNTEAFF
TRBV5-6	TRBJ1-2	CASIYGINRPGGYGYTF
TRBV7-3	TRBJ2-1	CASSLGLANYNEQFF
TRBV12-5	TRBJ1-5	CASGLAGLAGVLHF
TRBV27	TRBJ2-7	CASFGGTHEQYF
TRBV4-3	TRBJ2-2	CASSQEWGGRSRDTGELFF
TRBV7-9	TRBJ2-3	CASSLETSGGSSSTDTQYF
TRBV29-1	TRBJ2-1	CSVGLRSYNEQFF
TRBV7-8	TRBJ2-6	CASNPSGAGANVLTF
TRBV5-4	TRBJ2-3	CASSAGTGFYTDTQYF
TRBV19	TRBJ2-7	CASSIDQTSPPYEQYF
TRBV6-4	TRBJ2-2	CASSVEVWTGELFF
TRBV2	TRBJ2-7	CASSEDLHGTSGSYEQYF
TRBV4-1	TRBJ1-1	CASSQGGRVQAFF
TRBV28	TRBJ1-5	CASKETGHYQPQHF
TRBV2	TRBJ2-1	CASSPLRGLALNNEQFF
TRBV7-6	TRBJ2-5	CASSLPGEQYF
TRBV2	TRBJ2-3	CASHGLDTQYF
TRBV27	TRBJ1-5	CASSFTGLGNQPQHF
TRBV5-1	TRBJ2-1	CASTVVGPYNEQFF